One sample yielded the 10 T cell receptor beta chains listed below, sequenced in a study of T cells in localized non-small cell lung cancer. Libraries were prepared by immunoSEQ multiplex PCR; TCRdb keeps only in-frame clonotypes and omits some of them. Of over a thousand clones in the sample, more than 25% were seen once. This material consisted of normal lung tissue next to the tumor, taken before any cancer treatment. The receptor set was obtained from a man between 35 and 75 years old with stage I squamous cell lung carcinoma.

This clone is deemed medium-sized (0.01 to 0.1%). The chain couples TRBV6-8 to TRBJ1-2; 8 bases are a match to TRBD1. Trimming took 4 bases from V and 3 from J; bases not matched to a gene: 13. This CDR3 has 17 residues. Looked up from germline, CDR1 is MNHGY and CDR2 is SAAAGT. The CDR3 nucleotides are TGTGCCAGCAGTTCTTGGACAGGGTACGGCGGGGACTATGGCTACACCTTC. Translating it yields CASSSWTGYGGDYGYTF.

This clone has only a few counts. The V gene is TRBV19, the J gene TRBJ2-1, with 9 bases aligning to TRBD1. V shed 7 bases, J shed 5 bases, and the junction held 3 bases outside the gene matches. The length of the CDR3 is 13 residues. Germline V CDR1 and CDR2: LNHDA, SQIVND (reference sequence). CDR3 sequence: CASMDRGNNEQFF. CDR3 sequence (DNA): TGTGCCAGTATGGACAGGGGAAACAATGAGCAGTTCTTC.

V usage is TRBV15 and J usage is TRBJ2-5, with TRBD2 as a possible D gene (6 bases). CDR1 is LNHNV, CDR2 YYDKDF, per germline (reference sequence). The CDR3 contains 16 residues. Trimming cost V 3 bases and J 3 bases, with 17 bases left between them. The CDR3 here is CATSRTAGRPEETQYF. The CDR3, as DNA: TGTGCCACCAGCAGGACAGCGGGCAGACCAGAAGAGACCCAGTACTTC.

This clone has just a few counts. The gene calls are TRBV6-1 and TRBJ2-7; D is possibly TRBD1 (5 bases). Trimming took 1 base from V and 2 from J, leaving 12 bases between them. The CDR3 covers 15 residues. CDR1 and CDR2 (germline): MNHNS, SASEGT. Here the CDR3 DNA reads TGTGCCAGCAGTGAAGAGGACACCGATGCCTACGAGCAGTACTTC. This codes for CASSEEDTDAYEQYF.

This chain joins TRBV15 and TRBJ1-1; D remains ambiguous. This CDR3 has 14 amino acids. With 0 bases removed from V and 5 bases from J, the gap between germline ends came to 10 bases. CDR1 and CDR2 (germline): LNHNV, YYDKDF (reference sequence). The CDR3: CATSRDAGFTEAFF. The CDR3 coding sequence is TGTGCCACCAGCAGAGATGCGGGGTTTACTGAAGCTTTCTTT.

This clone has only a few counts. Written as DNA, the CDR3 is TGTGCCAGCAGCCTGACAGGGACTGGAAACACCATATATTTT. Protein: CASSLTGTGNTIYF. V gene TRBV28 combines with J gene TRBJ1-3; TRBD1 matches 7 bases. V lost 6 bases to trimming and J lost 2 bases; unmatched junction nucleotides: 4. Germline CDR1 MDHEN, CDR2 SYDVKM. The CDR3 contains 14 residues. Complete variable domain (other parts from reference TRBV28 and TRBJ1-3): DVKVTQSSRYLVKRTGEKVFLECVQDMDHENMFWYRQDPGLGLRLIYFSYDVKMKEKGDIPEGYSVSREKKERFSLILESASTNQTSMYLCASSLTGTGNTIYFGEGSWLTVV.

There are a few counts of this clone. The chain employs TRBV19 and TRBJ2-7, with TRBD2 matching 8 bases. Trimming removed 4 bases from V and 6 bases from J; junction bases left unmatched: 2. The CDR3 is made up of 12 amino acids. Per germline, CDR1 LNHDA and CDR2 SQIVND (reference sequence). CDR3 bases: TGTGCCAGTAGTACGGGGGGGGCCGAGCAGTACTTC. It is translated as CASSTGGAEQYF.

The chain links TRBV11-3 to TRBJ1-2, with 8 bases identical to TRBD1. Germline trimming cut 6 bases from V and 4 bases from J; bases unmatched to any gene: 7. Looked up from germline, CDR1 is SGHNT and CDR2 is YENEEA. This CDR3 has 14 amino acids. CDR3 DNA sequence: TGTGCCAGCAGTCCCTCAGGGGGCGGCTATGGCTACACCTTC. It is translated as CASSPSGGGYGYTF.

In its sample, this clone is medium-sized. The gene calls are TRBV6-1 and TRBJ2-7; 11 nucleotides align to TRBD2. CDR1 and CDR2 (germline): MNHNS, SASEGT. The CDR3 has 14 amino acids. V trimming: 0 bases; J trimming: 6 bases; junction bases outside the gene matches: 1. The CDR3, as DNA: TGTGCCAGCAGTGAAGCTAGCGGGGGGGCCGAGCAGTACTTC. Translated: CASSEASGGAEQYF.

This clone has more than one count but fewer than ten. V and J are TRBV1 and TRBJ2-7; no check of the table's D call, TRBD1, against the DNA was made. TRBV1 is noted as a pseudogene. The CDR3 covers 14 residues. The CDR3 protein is CASSQNAGSYEQYF. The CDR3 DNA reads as TGCGCCAGCAGCCAAAACGCAGGCTCCTACGAGCAGTACTTC.